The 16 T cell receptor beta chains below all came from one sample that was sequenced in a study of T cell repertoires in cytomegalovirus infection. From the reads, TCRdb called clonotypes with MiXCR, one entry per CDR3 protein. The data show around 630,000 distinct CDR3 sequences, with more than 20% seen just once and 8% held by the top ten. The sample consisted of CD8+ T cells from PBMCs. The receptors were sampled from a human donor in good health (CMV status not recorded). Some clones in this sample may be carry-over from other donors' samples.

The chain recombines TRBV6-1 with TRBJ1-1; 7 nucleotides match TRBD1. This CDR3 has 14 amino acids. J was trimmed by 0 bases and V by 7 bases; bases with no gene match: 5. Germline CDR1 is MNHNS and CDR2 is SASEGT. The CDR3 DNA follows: TGTGCCAGCACCCAGGGGGATATGAACACTGAAGCTTTCTTT. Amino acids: CASTQGDMNTEAFF.

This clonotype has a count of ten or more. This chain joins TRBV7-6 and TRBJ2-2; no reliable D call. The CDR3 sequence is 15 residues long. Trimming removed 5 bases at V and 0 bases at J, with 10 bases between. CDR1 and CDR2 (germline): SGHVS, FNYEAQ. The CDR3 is CASSLSPANTGELFF. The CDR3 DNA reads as TGTGCCAGCAGCCTTAGTCCCGCGAACACCGGGGAGCTGTTTTTT.

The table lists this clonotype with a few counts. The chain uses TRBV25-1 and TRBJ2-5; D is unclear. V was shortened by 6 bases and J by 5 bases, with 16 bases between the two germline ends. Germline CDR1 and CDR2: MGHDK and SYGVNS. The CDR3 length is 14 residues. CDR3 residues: CASRPTLGWETQYF. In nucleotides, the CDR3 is TGTGCCAGCAGGCCCACCTTGGGCTGGGAGACCCAGTACTTC.

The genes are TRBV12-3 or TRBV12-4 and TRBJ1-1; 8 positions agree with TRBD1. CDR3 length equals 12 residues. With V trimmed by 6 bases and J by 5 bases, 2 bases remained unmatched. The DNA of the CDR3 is TGTGCCAGCAGGAGACAGGGGACTGAAGCTTTCTTT. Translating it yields CASRRQGTEAFF.

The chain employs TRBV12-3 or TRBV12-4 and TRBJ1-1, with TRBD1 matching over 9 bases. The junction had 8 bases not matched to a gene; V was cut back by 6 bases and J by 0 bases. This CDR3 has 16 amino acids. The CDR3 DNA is TGTGCCAGCAGGGTGGGACAGGGTGTTCTGAACACTGAAGCTTTCTTT. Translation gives CASRVGQGVLNTEAFF.

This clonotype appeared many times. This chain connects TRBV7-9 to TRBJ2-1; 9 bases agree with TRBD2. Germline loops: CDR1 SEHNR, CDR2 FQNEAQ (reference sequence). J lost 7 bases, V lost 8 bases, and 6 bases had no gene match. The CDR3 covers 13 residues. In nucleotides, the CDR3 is TGTGCCAGCGAGGCGGGGGGGAGGAATGAGCAGTTCTTC. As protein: CASEAGGRNEQFF.

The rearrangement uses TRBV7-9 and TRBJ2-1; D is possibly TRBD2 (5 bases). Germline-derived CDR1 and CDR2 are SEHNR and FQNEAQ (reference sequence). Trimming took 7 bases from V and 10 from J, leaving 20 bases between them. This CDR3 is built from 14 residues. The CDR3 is CASTSKETEEEQFF. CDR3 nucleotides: TGTGCCAGCACCTCCAAGGAAACGGAGGAGGAGCAGTTCTTC. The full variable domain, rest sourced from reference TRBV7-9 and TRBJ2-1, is DTGVSQNPRHKITKRGQNVTFRCDPISEHNRLYWYRQTLGQGPEFLTYFQNEAQLEKSRLLSDRFSAERPKGSFSTLEIQRTEQGDSAMYLCASTSKETEEEQFFGPGTRLTVL.

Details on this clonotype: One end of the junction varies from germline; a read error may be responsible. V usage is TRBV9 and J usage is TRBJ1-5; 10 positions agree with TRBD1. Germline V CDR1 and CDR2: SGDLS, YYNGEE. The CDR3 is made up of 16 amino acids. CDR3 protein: CASSPGTGDSNQSQHF. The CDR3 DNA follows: TGTGCCAGCAGCCCTGGGACAGGGGATAGCAATCAGTCCCAGCATTTT.

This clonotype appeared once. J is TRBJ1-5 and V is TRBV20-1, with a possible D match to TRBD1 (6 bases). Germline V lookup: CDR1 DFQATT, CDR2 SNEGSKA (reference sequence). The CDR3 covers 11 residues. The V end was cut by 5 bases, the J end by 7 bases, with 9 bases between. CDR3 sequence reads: CSASGDQPQHF. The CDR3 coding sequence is TGCAGTGCTTCAGGGGACCAGCCCCAGCATTTT.

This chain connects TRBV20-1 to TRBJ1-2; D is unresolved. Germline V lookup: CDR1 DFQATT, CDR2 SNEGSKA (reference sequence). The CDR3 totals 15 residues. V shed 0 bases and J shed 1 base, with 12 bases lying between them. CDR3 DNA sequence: TGCAGTGCTAGAGATCTGGAACAGAGTAACTATGGCTACACCTTC. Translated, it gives CSARDLEQSNYGYTF.

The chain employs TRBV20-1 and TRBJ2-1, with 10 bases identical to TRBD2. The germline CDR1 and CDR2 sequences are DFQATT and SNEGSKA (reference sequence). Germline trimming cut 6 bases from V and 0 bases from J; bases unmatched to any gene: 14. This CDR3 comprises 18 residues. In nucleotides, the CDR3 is TGCAGTGCCAGGGATAGCGGGGGGACTTTTAGCTCCTACAATGAGCAGTTCTTC. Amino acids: CSARDSGGTFSSYNEQFF.

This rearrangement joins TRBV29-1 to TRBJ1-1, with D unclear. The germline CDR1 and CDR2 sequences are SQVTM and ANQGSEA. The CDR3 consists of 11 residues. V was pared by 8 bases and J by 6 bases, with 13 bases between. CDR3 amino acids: CSSHFGAEAFF. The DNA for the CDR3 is TGCAGCTCCCACTTTGGCGCTGAAGCTTTCTTT.

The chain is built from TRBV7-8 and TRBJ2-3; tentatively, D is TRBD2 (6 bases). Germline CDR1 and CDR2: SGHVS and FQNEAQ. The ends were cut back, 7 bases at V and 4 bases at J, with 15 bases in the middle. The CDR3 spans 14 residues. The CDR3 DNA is TGTGCCAGCACTGATGGCGGGGACTCAGATACGCAGTATTTT. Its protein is CASTDGGDSDTQYF.

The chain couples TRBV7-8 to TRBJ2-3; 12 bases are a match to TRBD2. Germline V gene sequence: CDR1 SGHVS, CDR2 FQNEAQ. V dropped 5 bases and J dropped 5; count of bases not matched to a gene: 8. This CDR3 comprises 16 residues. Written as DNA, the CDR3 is TGTGCCAGCAGCCCACTAGCGGGGGGCCCAAAAGATACGCAGTATTTT. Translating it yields CASSPLAGGPKDTQYF.

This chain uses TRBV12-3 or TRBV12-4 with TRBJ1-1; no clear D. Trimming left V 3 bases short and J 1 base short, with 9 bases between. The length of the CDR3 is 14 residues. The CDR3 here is CASSFGWANTEAFF. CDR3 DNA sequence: TGTGCCAGCAGTTTCGGGTGGGCGAACACTGAAGCTTTCTTT.

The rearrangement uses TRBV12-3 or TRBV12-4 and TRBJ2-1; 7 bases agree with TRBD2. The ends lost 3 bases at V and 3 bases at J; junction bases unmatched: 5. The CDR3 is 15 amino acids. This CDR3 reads CASSFDLADYNEQFF. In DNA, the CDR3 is TGTGCCAGCAGTTTCGATCTAGCGGACTACAATGAGCAGTTCTTC.